This is a list of T cell receptor beta chains from one sample in a study of blood T cell repertoires in COVID-19. Profiling relied on immunoSEQ multiplex PCR, and the TCRdb table lists in-frame clones only, not all of them. The data contain about 150,000 clones, around 74% of them singletons. Sequenced material: peripheral blood. The receptors were gathered from a woman older than 75 with acute or convalescent COVID-19. CDR3s include the opening cysteine and the closing phenylalanine or tryptophan. Each record gives: D gene, V gene, J gene, clone size, CDR3 DNA, CDR3 protein. D genes are given only for firm matches. Expanded clones get a size class; other rows say once, few or many, or leave the size out.

-,TRBV15,TRBJ2-5,-,TGTGCCACCAGCAGAGCGGGTCGAGAGACCCAGTACTTC,CATSRAGRETQYF
TRBD1,TRBV29-1,TRBJ1-2,few,TGCAGCGTCTCCCCCGGACAGGGGAATGGGATCTATGGCTACACCTTC,CSVSPGQGNGIYGYTF
-,TRBV5-1,TRBJ1-1,few,TGCGCCAGCTCCATAGGAGGAGGCACTGAAGCTTTCTTT,CASSIGGGTEAFF
TRBD2,TRBV19,TRBJ2-7,-,TGTGCCAGTAGTGTCATAGCGGGAGTGCGGTACTTC,CASSVIAGVRYF
-,TRBV19,TRBJ2-3,-,TGTGCCAGTAGCTTAAGGCTCGGGGGTGCCCTCACAGATACGCAGTATTTT,CASSLRLGGALTDTQYF
-,TRBV7-9,TRBJ1-1,once,TGTGCCAGCAGCTTTGGAGGCGACACTGAAGCTTTCTTT,CASSFGGDTEAFF
-,TRBV7-6,TRBJ2-2,-,TGTGCCAGCAGCTTAGAGGTGCGGGGGACAAACACCGGGGAGCTGTTTTTT,CASSLEVRGTNTGELFF
-,TRBV6-2/TRBV6-3,TRBJ1-5,-,TGTGCCAGCAGTGATGACAGGCCCGTTAGAAGAGAACCCTACCGTTATCAGCCCCAGCATTTT,CASSDDRPVRREPYRYQPQHF
-,TRBV29-1,TRBJ1-1,few,TGCAGCGTTGTACCGTTCGGGGAAGCTTTCTTT,CSVVPFGEAFF
-,TRBV6-5,TRBJ2-2,once,TGTGCCAGCAGTTACTCGAACAGAAACACCGGGGAGCTGTTTTTT,CASSYSNRNTGELFF
-,TRBV14,TRBJ2-3,-,TGTGCCAGCAGCCAAGTCAGGGGCCCTAGCACAGATACGCAGTATTTT,CASSQVRGPSTDTQYF
-,TRBV21-1,TRBJ2-6,few,TGTGCCAGCGTCGACAGGGGGCGGCGTACCCTCCGGGACTCTGGGGCCAACGTCCTGACTTTC,CASVDRGRRTLRDSGANVLTF
-,TRBV6-6,TRBJ2-7,-,TGTGCCAGCAGTTACACAGAAAGCTCCTACGAGCAGTACTTC,CASSYTESSYEQYF